Listed below are T cell receptor beta chains from one sample, sequenced in a study of T cells in Graves' hyperthyroidism and ophthalmopathy. MiXCR, applied by TCRdb to the multiplex PCR reads, yields one record per CDR3 protein. The data show about 700,000 distinct CDR3 sequences, over 40% seen once. The sequenced material came from peripheral blood or thyroid tissue (not recorded which). These TCRs come from an adult man with Graves' disease, either hyperthyroidism or ophthalmopathy (not recorded which). CDR3s include the opening cysteine and the closing phenylalanine or tryptophan.

cdr3_aa v_call
CASSFGAGKETQYF TRBV7-9
CASSLGMSGQYF TRBV5-1
CSAREASASETQYF TRBV20-1
CASRGTAEPQHF TRBV2
CSVEVEGAISPLHF TRBV29-1
CASSSGTGSLSFEKLFF TRBV10-3
CASSVDRGGFYGYTF TRBV11-2
CASSLGHGTTNEKLFF TRBV5-1
CASSEALGYEQYF TRBV6-1
CASSQRQTLNYGYTF TRBV10-3
CASSQVVAGGPYEQYF TRBV7-3
CASSDRDTTYEQYF TRBV9
CASSQPGRNQPQHF TRBV7-2
CAISDRGQRRTLGNTF TRBV10-3
CASGTGTGSSPLHF TRBV12-3/TRBV12-4
CSLALANSYEQYF TRBV20-1
CASSHSGGIQETQYF TRBV6-5
CASSGGFSSYTF TRBV2
CSARPTGEVPYEQYF TRBV20-1
CASSGQSASTEAFF TRBV9
CATSYHQVETQYF TRBV24-1
CATSSLGGSQPQHF TRBV15
CASSPAGTGNGYTF TRBV6-6
CAISEEGLAYTF TRBV10-3
CASFSTGGRVSPLHF TRBV2
CASTEANTGELFF TRBV10-3
CASSGPTVGLETQYF TRBV2
CASSGGRQGAADTQYF TRBV2
CASSQETTANSPLHF TRBV7-9
CASAGAGELFF TRBV12-3/TRBV12-4
CASSPVGNKPGQGANSPLHF TRBV2
CSSSSGSGYTF TRBV29-1
CASQGPMGEQYF TRBV6-1
CASSQDRLNLYNSPLHF TRBV14
CATSRPTGAGGYTF TRBV15
CASTLPQGARRTEAFF TRBV11-2
CASSLAHKGSSYNSPLHF TRBV12-3/TRBV12-4
CATSRSGPLTEAFF TRBV15
CASSLPGGANEKLFF TRBV7-8
CAGALNTEAFF TRBV2
CSVGTGPNSPLHF TRBV29-1
CSVGGGAHYGYTF TRBV29-1
CASSQGTPSMNTEAFF TRBV7-9
CASSPSAGPNSPLHF TRBV7-9
CASSLVMTSGSYEQYF TRBV7-2
CAIRGGQGSNQPQHF TRBV10-3
CAISADRGQPQHF TRBV10-3
CSAPTATGRGGYTF TRBV20-1
CASSVESGGPETQYF TRBV5-1
CAIRGGFHEQYF TRBV2
CASSPHLGDVNTMYF TRBV7-2
CASSDSRGPSYNEQFF TRBV6-4
CAASRAGWGIETQYF TRBV15
CAIGGTNQPQHF TRBV10-3
CSLRTSYGTDTQYF TRBV29-1
CSASPGVYEQYF TRBV20-1
CAIIRDRGGSPLHF TRBV10-3
CASSELGALYGYTF TRBV6-1
CSVLGLAGVQETQYF TRBV29-1
CASSQGGRSGYTF TRBV7-6